These 2 T cell receptor beta chains share one sample of origin, sequenced in a study of T-cell reconstitution after alpha-beta-depleted transplantation in children. Unique molecular identifiers were incorporated when the TCRbeta library was constructed. TCRdb reanalysed the PCR reads using MiXCR and keeps one entry per CDR3 protein. The sample yields 380,000 or so distinct CDR3 sequences, 13% seen once. Sequenced material: PBMCs, taken from the stem cell graft. All receptors come from a human donor who donated a stem cell graft to a child with Fanconi anemia.

The sample holds many counts of this clonotype. The genes are TRBV3-1 and TRBJ2-1; D unresolved. The CDR3 sequence is 14 residues long. Germline-derived CDR1 and CDR2 are LGHDT and YNNKEL (reference sequence). The germline V and J ends were trimmed by 1 base and 4 bases, with 8 bases remaining between them. The CDR3 loop is CASSQVVQYNEQFF. The DNA for the CDR3 is TGTGCCAGCAGCCAAGTCGTACAGTACAATGAGCAGTTCTTC.

The gene calls are TRBV30 and TRBJ1-1, with D tentatively TRBD1 (6 bases). Trimming shortened V by 8 bases and J by 3 bases, and 10 bases separated the two germline ends. Germline CDR1 is GTSNPN and CDR2 is SVGIG (reference sequence). CDR3 length: 11 amino acids. The CDR3 spells CAGNRDTEAFF. The CDR3 DNA is TGTGCCGGTAACAGGGACACTGAAGCTTTCTTT. Full variable domain (outside the CDR3, taken from reference TRBV30 and TRBJ1-1): SQTIHQWPATLVQPVGSPLSLECTVEGTSNPNLYWYRQAAGRGLQLLFYSVGIGQISSEVPQNLSASRPQDRQFILSSKKLLLSDSGFYLCAGNRDTEAFFGQGTRLTVV.